The 23 T cell receptor beta chains given below trace back to one sample, sequenced in a study of OX40 agonist ivuxolimab in advanced cancers. Measured with immunoSEQ multiplex PCR; TCRdb has only the in-frame clones, and not every one. The repertoire holds some 11,000 clones, with around four fifths as singletons. The sequencing here drew on CD4+ or CD8+ T cells sorted from blood, taken in a trial of the OX40 agonist ivuxolimab. These receptors all stem from an adult with an advanced solid tumor such as melanoma, head and neck, liver or kidney cancer.

This clone was counted a single time. The CDR3 sequence: CASSLASSYEQYF. CDR3 DNA: TGTGCCAGCAGCTTAGCGTCGTCATACGAGCAGTACTTC. This chain connects TRBV7-8 to TRBJ2-7; D remains unclear. Per germline, CDR1 SGHVS and CDR2 FQNEAQ. This CDR3 is built from 13 residues. Deletions cut 0 bases from V and 4 bases from J, with 7 bases between.

The rearrangement joins TRBV14 to TRBJ1-3; D unresolved. In germline, CDR1 is SGHDN, CDR2 FVKESK. This CDR3 contains 16 residues. V was shortened by 3 bases and J by 2 bases, with 14 bases between the two germline ends. The CDR3 region is CASSHDQDWAGNTIYF. The CDR3 DNA follows: TGTGCCAGCAGCCATGACCAGGACTGGGCTGGAAACACCATATATTTT. Full variable domain (remainder filled in from reference TRBV14 and TRBJ1-3): EAGVTQFPSHSVIEKGQTVTLRCDPISGHDNLYWYRRVMGKEIKFLLHFVKESKQDESGMPNNRFLAERTGGTYSTLKVQPAELEDSGVYFCASSHDQDWAGNTIYFGEGSWLTVV.

V gene TRBV14 combines with J gene TRBJ2-5, with D maybe TRBD2 (5 bases). CDR1 and CDR2 (germline): SGHDN, FVKESK. This CDR3 comprises 15 residues. With 0 bases removed from V and 6 bases from J, the gap between germline ends came to 14 bases. The CDR3 coding sequence is TGTGCCAGCAGCCAAGATGTCAGTACTAGGAAGACCCAGTACTTC. It codes for CASSQDVSTRKTQYF.

The rearrangement joins TRBV5-5 to TRBJ2-7; D tentatively fits TRBD1 or TRBD2 (6 bases each). The CDR3 contains 15 residues. V dropped 2 bases and J dropped 3 bases, with 15 bases sitting between them. Per germline, CDR1 SGHKS and CDR2 YYEKEE (reference sequence). The CDR3 loop reads CASSLGGGVSYEQYF. The DNA for the CDR3 is TGTGCCAGCAGCTTAGGAGGGGGTGTGAGCTACGAGCAGTACTTC.

The J gene is TRBJ2-5, the V gene TRBV11-3; D remains ambiguous. The CDR3 consists of 13 residues. The V and J ends lost 5 bases and 2 bases respectively, with 9 bases between them. Germline-derived CDR1 and CDR2 are SGHNT and YENEEA. CDR3 sequence (DNA): TGTGCCAGCAGCGGTCAGTCACAAGAGACCCAGTACTTC. It yields the protein CASSGQSQETQYF. Looking up the rest from reference TRBV11-3 and TRBJ2-5 gives the full variable domain: EAGVVQSPRYKIIEKKQPVAFWCNPISGHNTLYWYLQNLGQGPELLIRYENEEAVDDSQLPKDRFSAERLKGVDSTLKIQPAELGDSAVYLCASSGQSQETQYFGPGTRLLVL.

CDR3 sequence reads: CSVEVWTGGSYGYTF. The CDR3, as DNA: TGCAGCGTTGAAGTTTGGACAGGGGGCTCCTATGGCTACACCTTC. V usage is TRBV29-1 and J usage is TRBJ1-2; 11 bases map to TRBD1. This CDR3 comprises 15 residues. Per the germline V gene, CDR1 is SQVTM and CDR2 is ANQGSEA. Trimming took 1 base from V and 4 from J; bases not matched to a gene: 5.

The gene calls are TRBV6-5 and TRBJ1-2, with 7 bases that match TRBD1. Trimming removed 10 bases from V and 0 bases from J; junction bases left unmatched: 8. From germline, CDR1 is MNHEY and CDR2 SVGAGI. The CDR3 runs 14 residues. The CDR3 reads CAISLGTANYGYTF. CDR3 bases: TGTGCCATCAGCCTCGGGACAGCTAACTATGGCTACACCTTC.

The genes are TRBV11-3 and TRBJ2-3; a weak D match, TRBD2 (6 bases). V dropped 2 bases and J dropped 6 bases, with 18 bases sitting between them. There are 16 residues in the CDR3. Germline V gene sequence: CDR1 SGHNT, CDR2 YENEEA. The CDR3 DNA follows: TGTGCCAGCAGCTTATATTTATCGGGAGCTTCGGATACGCAGTATTTT. This gives the protein CASSLYLSGASDTQYF.

The J gene is TRBJ2-1, the V gene TRBV7-3, with D unresolved. CDR3 size: 16 residues. CDR1 is SGHTA and CDR2 is FQGTGA in the germline V gene. The ends were cut back, 1 base at V and 8 bases at J, with 18 bases in the middle. DNA for the CDR3: TGTGCCAGCAGCTTAATTCCTGGGTCAGTCTCCGATGAGCAGTTCTTC. Encoded protein: CASSLIPGSVSDEQFF.

V and J are TRBV20-1 and TRBJ1-2; D gene ambiguous. The V gene's germline CDR1 is DFQATT and CDR2 SNEGSKA (reference sequence). This CDR3 is 10 amino acids long. With 6 bases removed from V and 8 bases from J, the gap between germline ends came to 10 bases. The DNA of the CDR3 is TGCAGTGCGGAACTAAGGGGCTACACCTTC. Translation: CSAELRGYTF.

This clone was observed a single time. The V and J genes are TRBV6-1 and TRBJ1-5; D is undetermined. CDR1 is MNHNS, CDR2 SASEGT, per germline. This CDR3 contains 13 residues. V gave up 5 bases and J gave up 7 bases, with 12 bases separating them. The CDR3 sequence is CASSSFGEQPQHF. The DNA of the CDR3 is TGTGCCAGCAGTTCGTTCGGAGAACAGCCCCAGCATTTT.

The CDR3 DNA reads as TGTGCTAGTGGTTTTCAAACGGAGGGGGGGTCCCTCAATGAGCAGTTCTTC. This sequence encodes CASGFQTEGGSLNEQFF. The chain combines TRBV12-5 with TRBJ2-1, with a tentative D call TRBD2 (7 bases). This CDR3 contains 17 residues. Germline CDR1 and CDR2: LGHNT and FRNRAP. The germline V and J ends were trimmed by 3 bases and 6 bases, with 21 bases remaining between them.

The J gene is TRBJ1-1, the V gene TRBV7-8; D ambiguous. The CDR3 sequence is 15 residues long. Trimming shortened V by 2 bases and J by 7 bases, and 17 bases separated the two germline ends. The germline CDR1 and CDR2 sequences are SGHVS and FQNEAQ. CDR3 region: CASSLLLYGDNEAFF. As DNA, the CDR3 is TGTGCCAGCAGCTTACTGTTATACGGTGATAATGAAGCTTTCTTT.

This clone was detected a few times. The V and J genes are TRBV27 and TRBJ1-1, with D uncertain. The CDR3 sequence is 11 residues long. In germline, CDR1 is MNHEY, CDR2 SMNVEV (reference sequence). V lost 3 bases and J lost 6, with 5 bases in between. The CDR3 here is CASSFTAEAFF. CDR3 DNA: TGTGCCAGCAGTTTTACAGCTGAAGCTTTCTTT.

The J gene is TRBJ1-4, the V gene TRBV5-1, with no clear D. The CDR3 covers 14 residues. With 4 bases removed from V and 4 bases from J, the gap between germline ends came to 11 bases. Germline V gene sequence: CDR1 SGHRS, CDR2 YFSETQ. The CDR3 here is CASSLLDHNEKLFF. In DNA form, the CDR3 reads TGCGCCAGCAGCCTACTGGACCATAATGAAAAACTGTTTTTT.

This chain connects TRBV5-4 to TRBJ2-3, with D possibly being TRBD1 (6 bases). Trimming stripped 0 bases from V and 2 bases from J, with 10 bases between. Germline CDR1 reads SGHNT; CDR2 reads YYREEE (reference sequence). The CDR3 is made up of 15 amino acids. The DNA of the CDR3 is TGTGCCAGCAGCTTGGGTCAGGGGCTCACAGATACGCAGTATTTT. Translated: CASSLGQGLTDTQYF.

V gene TRBV29-1 combines with J gene TRBJ2-2, with TRBD1 matching 9 bases. The CDR3 sequence is 13 residues long. Germline V gives CDR1 SQVTM, CDR2 ANQGSEA. V trimming: 7 bases; J trimming: 3 bases; junction bases outside the gene matches: 3. In nucleotides, the CDR3 is TGCAGCGCGGACAGGGGCGACACCGGGGAGCTGTTTTTT. Amino acid sequence: CSADRGDTGELFF.

This chain connects TRBV7-3 to TRBJ2-3; either TRBD1 or TRBD2 may supply D (6 bases each). Germline V lookup: CDR1 SGHTA, CDR2 FQGTGA. The CDR3 totals 15 residues. V lost 5 bases to trimming and J lost 2 bases, with 14 bases between them. The CDR3 DNA reads TGTGCCAGCAGCGCGGGACACGACCTCACAGATACGCAGTATTTT. This gives the protein CASSAGHDLTDTQYF. The full variable domain, its missing parts supplied by reference TRBV7-3 and TRBJ2-3, is GAGVSQTPSNKVTEKGKYVELRCDPISGHTALYWYRQSLGQGPEFLIYFQGTGAADDSGLPNDRFFAVRPEGSVSTLKIQRTERGDSAVYLCASSAGHDLTDTQYFGPGTRLTVL.

This clone appeared a few times. J is TRBJ1-1 and V is TRBV4-1; 7 positions match TRBD1. The CDR3 runs 15 residues. The ends lost 1 base at V and 0 bases at J; junction bases unmatched: 2. The V gene's germline CDR1 is MGHRA and CDR2 YSYEKL. CDR3 nucleotides: TGCGCCAGCAGCCAAGGACAGGGCTTGAACACTGAAGCTTTCTTT. Its protein is CASSQGQGLNTEAFF.

The chain recombines TRBV7-9 with TRBJ1-2; unclear D gene. Trimming removed 5 bases from V and 5 bases from J, with 15 bases in between. The V gene's germline CDR1 is SEHNR and CDR2 FQNEAQ (reference sequence). The CDR3 is 14 residues long. CDR3 loop: CASSPSEVWYGYTF. In DNA form, the CDR3 reads TGTGCCAGCAGCCCGAGTGAAGTATGGTATGGCTACACCTTC.

The chain has TRBV7-8 and TRBJ2-7, with D unresolved. Germline CDR1 SGHVS, CDR2 FQNEAQ. V was clipped by 5 bases and J by 3 bases, with 11 bases between them. CDR3 length: 13 amino acids. CDR3: CASSISPGYEQYF. In DNA, the CDR3 is TGTGCCAGCAGCATCTCCCCGGGCTACGAGCAGTACTTC.

The V gene is TRBV5-8, the J gene TRBJ2-7, with 8 bases lining up with TRBD1. The CDR3 is 13 amino acids. Germline V gene sequence: CDR1 SGHTS, CDR2 YDEGEE. J was trimmed by 4 bases and V by 3 bases; bases with no gene match: 3. The CDR3 nucleotides are TGTGCCAGCAGCTCGACAGGGGCTTACGAGCAGTACTTC. Translated: CASSSTGAYEQYF.

To note about this clone: Sequence at one end of the junction differs from germline and may be a read error. The J gene is TRBJ2-2, the V gene TRBV7-7; tentatively, D is TRBD1 (5 bases). Germline CDR1 reads SSHAT; CDR2 reads FNYEAQ (reference sequence). This CDR3 region has 12 residues. CDR3 nucleotides: TGTGCTAGCAGCCCAGGGACCGGGGAGCTGTTTTTT. Amino acid sequence: CASSPGTGELFF.